This T cell receptor beta chain was captured by sequencing in a study of shared clonotypes between healthy human individuals (dated by TCRdb to about 2020). About the study as a whole: The cohort included a few men and two women between 18 and 49 years of age. To increase sequencing depth and limit assay-specific biases, TCR repertoire library preparation and sequencing were carried out by different laboratories using diverse techniques. Leukapheresis yielded between about 0.85 and 9 billion PBMCs per donor. For each donor, three plates each were used for CD4 naive and CD4 memory, two plates were used for CD8 naive, and one plate was used for CD8 memory. Blood TCR repertoires of roughly 5 healthy adults were deeply sequenced to estimate repertoire size and the extent of clonotype sharing between individuals.

What the research found in general, with its limitations: Clonotypes shared by all four sorted-subset donors showed higher generation probabilities than non-shared clonotypes. Pairwise subsampling indicated that sequencing depth was expected to affect the degree of clonotype sharing among donors. Sampling was limited to blood, and TCR repertoires in tissue likely differ from TCR repertoires in blood. When a few donors were compared, the shared fraction of clonotypes was roughly 4.8% for naive CD4, over 3% for naive CD8, 2% to 2.5% for memory CD4, and less than 0.5% for memory CD8. The genetic and exposure-history diversity represented was limited by the small number of donors. Naive subsets generally had larger estimated clonotype richness than memory subsets. Even with the large sequencing depth, rarefaction of the sorted-subset datasets indicated that sequencing was incomplete.

Sequences MDHEN (CDR1) and SYDVKM (CDR2) are obtained from the germline V gene. A distance of 24 bases separates the germline ends of V and J, which lose 2 bases and 8 bases respectively. The CDR3 measures 17 amino acids from cysteine to phenylalanine. The sequence is cut down to CDR3 DNA, 51 bases in frame from base 1. About this clone: This receptor's antigen is unknown. Base qualities are not provided; no much larger clone lies one nucleotide away.

Using the deep immunoSEQ assay, multiplex PCR amplified TCR CDR3 regions from genomic DNA. Extracted genomic DNA from each cell subset was distributed evenly across all wells of several immunoSEQ 96-well plates, and each plate was treated as a replicate. For sorted subsets, each replicate PCR was loaded with 200 ng genomic DNA, equivalent to roughly 30,000 T cell genomes. The purified libraries were quantified using a Qubit 3.0 fluorometer, sized with a Bioanalyzer 2100, and then quantified again using the KAPA Library Quantification kit. A separate single-read 150-cycle Illumina NextSeq 550 flow cell was used to sequence each immunoSEQ 96-well plate. The authors' pipeline ran thus. Because only junctional sequences without quality scores were contained in the immunoSEQ output, filtering matching that applied to full-length reads could not be performed. Sequences were annotated with PyIR, a Python wrapper for IgBLAST v1.9, using IMGT germline references to assign V/J genes and CDR3. Reads with weak V/J assignments (E-value above 1e-6), missing CDR3, stop codons, out-of-frame junctions, or ambiguous translated residues were removed. V3J clonotypes were defined as sequences sharing an identical inferred V gene, J gene, and CDR3 amino acid sequence. Percentage overlap between repertoires was computed as shared unique clonotypes divided by the size of the smaller repertoire. Three approaches were used to assess repertoire richness: RTK rarefaction, the Chao1 estimator, and Recon v2.1 estimates of unobserved clonotypes. Generation probabilities for all TCRbeta clonotypes obtained by the gDNA method from several donors were computed using OLGA. TCRdb stores this immuneACCESS table with in-frame sequences only. Part of the clones is absent; in the studies checked, under half of the shortfall reflects unresolved V genes, and no reason is known for the rest. The DNA gave D and trimming, while V, J and clone size come from that table. For this sample there are over 2 million clones; around 93% appear just once. The ten largest clonotypes hold 0.37% of the sample.

Healthy HIV-negative adults with no recently reported acute infections or vaccinations were included as donors. Every donor was a Caucasian adult residing in Nashville, Tennessee, USA. Magnetic negative selection was used to enrich CD4+ T cells, after which naive cells were positively selected on CD45RA and the negative fraction became the memory subset. Blood was collected by leukapheresis, and PBMCs were isolated by Ficoll-Histopaque density gradient centrifugation and then cryopreserved in liquid nitrogen vapor phase. Analytical flow cytometry was used to check the purity and quantity of every magnetically sorted T cell population. Genomic DNA was isolated from every sorted fraction and measured by UV absorbance on a Nanodrop 2000c.

The sample was naive CD4+ T cells from PBMCs. Taken with the paper, the label for cell subset or site translates to: CD45RA+ positively selected. This TCR derives from a man in his late teens or twenties in good health. Some clones in this sample may be carry-over from other donors' samples. This chain is built from TRBV28 and TRBJ1-2; D gene: possibly TRBD1, on 5 matching bases. The nucleotide sequence reads TGTGCCAGCAGTTTAGGTTTTGCGGGCAGGGTAAGGCGAGGCTACACCTTC. This sequence encodes CASSLGFAGRVRRGYTF.